Presented here are 21 T cell receptor beta chains from one specimen sequenced in a study of blood T cell repertoires in COVID-19. Produced via immunoSEQ multiplex PCR; TCRdb's table is partial and in-frame only. The table has 250,000 to 300,000 clones, about 85% seen once. Sequenced material: PBMCs or T cells enriched from blood (not recorded which). These receptors originate from a woman in her fifties or sixties who had been exposed to COVID-19.

The chain recombines TRBV7-9 with TRBJ2-1; 11 positions agree with TRBD2. The CDR3 runs to 16 residues. J gave up 3 bases and V 6 bases, and 7 bases lay outside the gene matches. CDR1 is SEHNR, CDR2 FQNEAQ, per germline (reference sequence). CDR3 sequence reads: CASSALAGGIYNEQFF. The CDR3 DNA is TGTGCCAGCAGTGCCCTAGCGGGGGGCATCTACAATGAGCAGTTCTTC.

This clone was seen a handful of times. V usage is TRBV5-1 and J usage is TRBJ1-1; the match to TRBD1 covers 7 bases. The CDR3 spans 15 residues. The J segment lost 0 bases and the V segment lost 3 bases, leaving 5 bases of the junction unmatched. Germline V gene data show CDR1 as SGHRS and CDR2 as YFSETQ. The CDR3: CASSSQQGMNTEAFF. The CDR3 DNA follows: TGCGCCAGCAGCTCCCAACAGGGGATGAACACTGAAGCTTTCTTT.

The chain couples TRBV7-8 to TRBJ1-5; 11 positions match TRBD1. Germline-derived CDR1 and CDR2 are SGHVS and FQNEAQ. CDR3 length: 24 residues. The ends lost 5 bases at V and 5 bases at J; junction bases unmatched: 32. The CDR3 region has the DNA TGTGCCAGCAGCCCCTTCTTTTGGTCCAGACTTACCGGACAGGGGGCTATAAGGCATCAGCCCCAGCATTTT. This codes for CASSPFFWSRLTGQGAIRHQPQHF.

This clone is a singleton in its sample. The CDR3 region is CASSPDRGGGYTF. Written as DNA, the CDR3 is TGTGCCAGCAGTCCTGACAGGGGGGGTGGCTACACCTTC. V and J are TRBV2 and TRBJ1-2, with 9 bases identical to TRBD1. Germline trimming cut 5 bases from V and 7 bases from J; bases unmatched to any gene: 5. This CDR3 spans 13 amino acids. CDR1 and CDR2 from the germline V gene are SNHLY and FYNNEI. Full variable domain (rest looked up from reference TRBV2 and TRBJ1-2): EPEVTQTPSHQVTQMGQEVILRCVPISNHLYFYWYRQILGQKVEFLVSFYNNEISEKSEIFDDQFSVERPDGSNFTLKIRSTKLEDSAMYFCASSPDRGGGYTFGSGTRLTVV.

The chain is built from TRBV29-1 and TRBJ1-1; 9 bases are shared with TRBD1. After removal of 3 bases from V and 11 bases from J, the junction contained 4 bases not matched to a gene. The germline CDR1 and CDR2 sequences are SQVTM and ANQGSEA. There are 11 residues in the CDR3. CDR3 amino acids: CSVDLTGGAFF. The CDR3, as DNA: TGCAGCGTTGACCTGACAGGGGGGGCTTTCTTT. The entire variable domain, with the rest obtained from reference TRBV29-1 and TRBJ1-1, is as follows: SAVISQKPSRDICQRGTSLTIQCQVDSQVTMMFWYRQQPGQSLTLIATANQGSEATYESGFVIDKFPISRPNLTFSTLTVSNMSPEDSSIYLCSVDLTGGAFFGQGTRLTVV.

The genes are TRBV6-5 and TRBJ2-1, with 8 bases that match TRBD2. Germline V CDR1 and CDR2: MNHEY, SVGAGI. V lost 8 bases, J lost 7 bases, and 10 bases stayed unmatched. The CDR3 totals 14 residues. The CDR3 bases are TGTGCCAGCGTTGGGACTAGTTTTTTAAATGAGCAGTTCTTC. It specifies CASVGTSFLNEQFF.

The chain couples TRBV30 to TRBJ1-1; the D gene is possibly TRBD1 (6 bases). There are 14 residues in the CDR3. The V end lost 3 bases, the J end lost 1 base, and 12 bases lay between the germline ends. CDR1 is GTSNPN, CDR2 SVGIG, per germline (reference sequence). As DNA, the CDR3 is TGTGCCTGGAGAAAAGCAGGGGAGAACACTGAAGCTTTCTTT. Protein product: CAWRKAGENTEAFF.

This chain joins TRBV19 and TRBJ1-5, with 9 bases matching TRBD1. V lost 6 bases and J lost 0; bases outside the gene matches: 12. This CDR3 is built from 18 residues. The V gene's germline CDR1 is LNHDA and CDR2 SQIVND (reference sequence). CDR3 protein: CASSIRRTGALSNQPQHF. In DNA, the CDR3 is TGTGCCAGTAGCATCCGGAGGACAGGGGCCCTTAGCAATCAGCCCCAGCATTTT.

V is TRBV5-1 and J is TRBJ1-1, with D maybe TRBD1 (6 bases). Germline loops: CDR1 SGHRS, CDR2 YFSETQ. The CDR3 length is 13 residues. Trimming shortened V by 5 bases and J by 2 bases, and 10 bases separated the two germline ends. The CDR3 DNA follows: TGCGCCAGCAGTTGGGACACCAACACTGAAGCTTTCTTT. Amino acids: CASSWDTNTEAFF.

This clone appeared a single time. The chain uses TRBV4-3 and TRBJ1-2; D may be TRBD1 (6 bases). Germline-derived CDR1 and CDR2 are LGHNA and YSLEER. The CDR3 has 15 amino acids. Trimming took 0 bases from V and 2 from J, leaving 10 bases between them. This chain's CDR3 is CASSQERQGNYGYTF. The CDR3 DNA follows: TGCGCCAGCAGCCAAGAACGGCAGGGGAACTATGGCTACACCTTC.

The chain links TRBV7-2 to TRBJ2-6; 8 bases line up with TRBD1. V shed 3 bases and J 0 bases; nucleotides not matched to a gene: 7. Germline-derived CDR1 and CDR2 are SGHTA and FQGNSA. This CDR3 has 18 residues. The CDR3 sequence is CASSFWTGFLSGANVLTF. The CDR3 DNA is TGTGCCAGCAGCTTTTGGACAGGGTTCCTCTCTGGGGCCAACGTCCTGACTTTC.

This clone was recorded once. The chain couples TRBV5-1 to TRBJ2-3; 10 nucleotides align to TRBD2. CDR1 and CDR2 from the germline V gene are SGHRS and YFSETQ. The CDR3 is 16 amino acids. Trimming removed 4 bases from V and 5 bases from J; junction bases left unmatched: 10. This chain's CDR3 is CASSPSAGGLGDTQYF. The CDR3 DNA is TGCGCCAGCAGCCCCTCAGCGGGGGGGCTTGGAGATACGCAGTATTTT. Drawing the rest from reference TRBV5-1 and TRBJ2-3, the complete variable domain is KAGVTQTPRYLIKTRGQQVTLSCSPISGHRSVSWYQQTPGQGLQFLFEYFSETQRNKGNFPGRFSGRQFSNSRSEMNVSTLELGDSALYLCASSPSAGGLGDTQYFGPGTRLTVL.

The V gene is TRBV6-6, the J gene TRBJ1-1; D is uncertain. Germline V gene sequence: CDR1 MNHNY, CDR2 SVGAGI (reference sequence). The CDR3 consists of 14 residues. The V end was cut by 8 bases, the J end by 6 bases, with 19 bases between. The CDR3 sequence: CASQQLAYRPEAFF. CDR3 in DNA: TGTGCCAGCCAGCAACTAGCCTACCGACCTGAAGCTTTCTTT.

This sequence joins TRBV10-3 and TRBJ2-1, with D tentatively TRBD2 (6 bases). CDR3 length equals 14 residues. CDR1 is ENHRY, CDR2 SYGVKD, per germline. Trimming cost V 10 bases and J 0 bases, with 13 bases left between them. DNA of the CDR3: TGTGCCAGCCGCGCCGGGAGCTCCTACAATGAGCAGTTCTTC. As protein: CASRAGSSYNEQFF.

The chain employs TRBV2 and TRBJ1-5; TRBD1 is a possible D gene (6 bases). The CDR3 has 15 residues. V lost 3 bases, J lost 5 bases, and 14 bases lay in between. The germline gives CDR1 SNHLY, CDR2 FYNNEI. The CDR3 nucleotides are TGTGCCAGCAGTGAGGGGTACAGGGCCCATCAGCCCCAGCATTTT. Amino acid sequence: CASSEGYRAHQPQHF.

This chain joins TRBV2 and TRBJ1-1; weak D call: TRBD1 (6 bases). V lost 6 bases to trimming and J lost 1 base, with 12 bases between them. The V gene's germline CDR1 is SNHLY and CDR2 FYNNEI. This CDR3 is 14 amino acids long. CDR3 DNA: TGTGCCAGCAGCAGCCGGGACACGAACACTGAAGCTTTCTTT. Translated, it gives CASSSRDTNTEAFF.

This chain connects TRBV7-2 to TRBJ2-7; a weak D match, TRBD1 (6 bases). Germline V gene sequence: CDR1 SGHTA, CDR2 FQGNSA. V was pared by 1 base and J by 6 bases, with 10 bases between. This CDR3 is built from 13 residues. DNA for the CDR3: TGTGCCAGCAGCTTAGATTGGGGGCGCGAGCAGTACTTC. Translating gives CASSLDWGREQYF.

V and J are TRBV7-9 and TRBJ2-1; tentative D call: TRBD1 (5 bases). In germline, CDR1 is SEHNR, CDR2 FQNEAQ (reference sequence). This CDR3 contains 14 residues. Between the trimmed V and J ends, which lost 0 bases and 7 bases, there was a span of 10 bases. CDR3 protein: CASSLAGAENEQFF. CDR3 nucleotides: TGTGCCAGCAGCTTAGCAGGGGCTGAAAATGAGCAGTTCTTC.

The rearrangement uses TRBV18 and TRBJ1-1; maybe TRBD1 (6 bases). V was shortened by 2 bases and J by 3 bases, with 13 bases between the two germline ends. CDR3 length: 15 residues. Germline CDR1 is KGHSH and CDR2 is LQKENI. Written as DNA, the CDR3 is TGTGCCAGCTCACCAACAGGGTATATGGACACTGAAGCTTTCTTT. Translated: CASSPTGYMDTEAFF.

This clone was observed a single time. The chain employs TRBV6-5 and TRBJ2-7; maybe TRBD1 (5 bases). The CDR3 is 14 amino acids. From germline, CDR1 is MNHEY and CDR2 SVGAGI. Trimming shortened V by 8 bases and J by 0 bases, and 14 bases separated the two germline ends. The CDR3 is CASVWGRLSYEQYF. The CDR3, as DNA: TGTGCCAGCGTATGGGGCAGGCTCTCCTACGAGCAGTACTTC.

CDR3 residues: CASTETGIGSEAFF. CDR3 DNA: TGTGCCAGCACCGAGACGGGTATTGGGTCTGAAGCTTTCTTT. The chain links TRBV2 to TRBJ1-1, with unresolved D. The CDR3 contains 14 residues. Germline lookup yields CDR1 SNHLY and CDR2 FYNNEI. The germline V and J ends were trimmed by 7 bases and 6 bases, with 18 bases remaining between them.